The 24 T cell receptor beta chains listed next were all sequenced from one sample in a study of T cells after yellow fever vaccination. TCRdb called the 5' RACE reads again in MiXCR, with one record for every CDR3 protein. The data hold almost 600,000 distinct CDR3 sequences, with about 13% observed a single time. The sequences come from PBMCs, collected on the day of the yellow fever booster vaccination. These receptors originate from a man under 40 who received the YFV17D yellow fever vaccine.

In this sample, this clonotype turned up a few times. The V call is TRBV5-1, the J call TRBJ2-7; maybe TRBD2 (5 bases). V was clipped by 6 bases and J by 0 bases, with 22 bases between them. The CDR3 is 17 residues long. Germline loops: CDR1 SGHRS, CDR2 YFSETQ. The CDR3 DNA reads TGCGCCAGCACTTACCGACTCCAGTCCGAGGGCTCCTACGAGCAGTACTTC. As protein: CASTYRLQSEGSYEQYF.

This clonotype occurred a few times. In DNA form, the CDR3 reads TGTGCCAGCAGCCGACAGCCGCTCGACGAGCAGTACTTC. Its translation is CASSRQPLDEQYF. V usage is TRBV27 and J usage is TRBJ2-7; possibly TRBD1 for D (5 bases). There are 13 residues in the CDR3. Trimming removed 6 bases from V and 5 bases from J, with 14 bases in between. Germline CDR1 and CDR2: MNHEY and SMNVEV (reference sequence).

This clonotype was seen more than once but under ten times. The CDR3 DNA reads TGTGCCAGCAGCCCGTCGCGGGGAGCCTACGAGCAGTACTTC. Translated, it gives CASSPSRGAYEQYF. V usage is TRBV7-2 and J usage is TRBJ2-7, with D perhaps matching TRBD2 (6 bases). Trimming stripped 5 bases from V and 2 bases from J, with 13 bases between. The CDR3 contains 14 residues. Germline V gene lookup returns CDR1 SGHTA and CDR2 FQGNSA.

V usage is TRBV7-9 and J usage is TRBJ2-1; D unclear. CDR3 length: 14 amino acids. Germline assignment: CDR1 SEHNR and CDR2 FQNEAQ (reference sequence). The ends were cut back, 1 base at V and 5 bases at J, with 9 bases in the middle. DNA for the CDR3: TGTGCCAGCAGCTTAGATTTCAGGAACAATGAGCAGTTCTTC. Protein sequence: CASSLDFRNNEQFF.

The chain's CDR3 is CSATQGTGANVLTF. CDR3 DNA: TGCAGTGCAACACAGGGAACTGGGGCCAACGTCCTGACTTTC. The V and J genes are TRBV20-1 and TRBJ2-6; a weak D match, TRBD1 (6 bases). Deletions cut 6 bases from V and 2 bases from J, with 11 bases between. Germline values: CDR1 DFQATT, CDR2 SNEGSKA (reference sequence). This CDR3 is built from 14 residues.

The table lists this clonotype with a few counts. The chain combines TRBV5-1 with TRBJ2-5; TRBD2 might be the D (6 bases). Germline assignment: CDR1 SGHRS and CDR2 YFSETQ. The ends were cut back, 1 base at V and 0 bases at J, with 10 bases in the middle. The CDR3 runs 15 residues. CDR3 sequence reads: CASSLLASDQETQYF. The CDR3 DNA reads as TGCGCCAGCAGCTTGCTAGCGAGCGACCAAGAGACCCAGTACTTC.

The gene calls are TRBV5-1 and TRBJ1-2; a possible D gene is TRBD1 (5 bases). Germline CDR1 SGHRS, CDR2 YFSETQ. The germline V and J ends were trimmed by 5 bases and 4 bases, with 15 bases remaining between them. This CDR3 comprises 14 residues. The CDR3 bases are TGCGCCAGCAGTTTCCTACAGGTACTCTATGGCTACACCTTC. Its translation is CASSFLQVLYGYTF.

In this sample, this clonotype turned up a few times. The rearrangement links TRBV12-3 or TRBV12-4 to TRBJ2-5, with 7 bases matching TRBD2. Trimming cost V 0 bases and J 2 bases; bases outside gene matches: 6. This CDR3 is 16 amino acids long. The CDR3 reads CASSLAPGRGQETQYF. CDR3 DNA: TGTGCCAGCAGTTTAGCGCCGGGGAGGGGTCAAGAGACCCAGTACTTC.

This clonotype was picked up a small number of times. The CDR3 here is CASTRQGGGEQFF. The DNA for the CDR3 is TGTGCCAGCACCCGTCAGGGAGGTGGTGAGCAGTTCTTC. The gene calls are TRBV5-4 and TRBJ2-1, with D possibly matching TRBD2 (6 bases). V was cut by 6 bases and J by 9 bases, with 16 bases left in between. This CDR3 spans 13 amino acids. CDR1 and CDR2 from the germline V gene are SGHNT and YYREEE (reference sequence).

The rearrangement uses TRBV12-3 or TRBV12-4 and TRBJ2-7, with D uncertain. There are 13 residues in the CDR3. Trimming took off 5 bases at V and 6 bases at J, with 14 bases between the two ends. The CDR3 reads CASSPILGSEQYF. Written as DNA, the CDR3 is TGTGCCAGCAGTCCTATCCTCGGGTCCGAGCAGTACTTC.

This clonotype was seen a handful of times. The chain's CDR3 is CASSEGQIYGYTF. CDR3 sequence (DNA): TGTGCCAGCAGCGAAGGACAGATCTATGGCTACACCTTC. J is TRBJ1-2 and V is TRBV9; D is possibly TRBD1 (6 bases). This CDR3 contains 13 residues. CDR1 SGDLS and CDR2 YYNGEE come from the germline V gene. With 3 bases removed from V and 4 bases from J, the gap between germline ends came to 10 bases.

This sequence joins TRBV11-2 and TRBJ2-1, with a possible D match to TRBD2 (6 bases). This CDR3 has 17 residues. Germline loops: CDR1 SGHAT, CDR2 FQNNGV. V was cut by 4 bases and J by 0 bases, with 16 bases left in between. The CDR3, as DNA: TGTGCCAGCAGCTCAAGACTAGGGGTTAGCTCCTACAATGAGCAGTTCTTC. Its protein is CASSSRLGVSSYNEQFF.

The V and J genes are TRBV20-1 and TRBJ2-7; 7 bases line up with TRBD2. V gave up 5 bases and J gave up 1 base; unmatched junction bases: 2. CDR1 is DFQATT, CDR2 SNEGSKA, per germline (reference sequence). The CDR3 has 12 residues. The CDR3 DNA reads TGCAGTGCTGGGCGGGAGTCCTACGAGCAGTACTTC. Amino acids: CSAGRESYEQYF.

The genes are TRBV20-1 and TRBJ1-2; D possibly corresponds to TRBD1 (5 bases). Between the trimmed V and J ends, which lost 3 bases and 7 bases, there was a span of 21 bases. CDR3 length equals 15 residues. The V gene's germline CDR1 is DFQATT and CDR2 SNEGSKA (reference sequence). Written as DNA, the CDR3 is TGCAGTGCTAGGACAGCTGATAGCCTCCTCGGTGGCTACACCTTC. Protein product: CSARTADSLLGGYTF.

This chain connects TRBV30 to TRBJ2-1; D gene unclear. The germline V gene encodes CDR1 GTSNPN and CDR2 SVGIG (reference sequence). The CDR3 spans 13 residues. V dropped 4 bases and J dropped 0 bases, with 7 bases sitting between them. The CDR3 here is CAWNRDSYNEQFF. Here the CDR3 DNA reads TGTGCCTGGAATAGAGACTCCTACAATGAGCAGTTCTTC.

This clonotype has just a few counts. The chain couples TRBV7-3 to TRBJ2-1, with TRBD2 identical over 12 bases. Losses at the gene ends were 3 bases for V and 15 bases for J; bases not matched to a gene: 12. The CDR3 loop spans 15 amino acids. From germline, CDR1 is SGHTA and CDR2 FQGTGA. For the CDR3, the DNA is TGTGCCAGCAGCTTGGGGGGTGCTAGCGGGAGGGTGCCGTTCTTC. It specifies CASSLGGASGRVPFF. Using reference TRBV7-3 and TRBJ2-1 for the parts outside the CDR3, the full variable domain is GAGVSQTPSNKVTEKGKYVELRCDPISGHTALYWYRQSLGQGPEFLIYFQGTGAADDSGLPNDRFFAVRPEGSVSTLKIQRTERGDSAVYLCASSLGGASGRVPFFGPGTRLTVL.

CDR3: CASSPNGPSGSDTQYF. CDR3 in DNA: TGTGCCAGCAGCCCCAACGGACCGTCCGGATCAGATACGCAGTATTTT. This sequence joins TRBV4-2 and TRBJ2-3, with unresolved D. This CDR3 has 16 residues. Germline-derived CDR1 and CDR2 are LGHNA and YNFKEQ. Trimming shortened V by 4 bases and J by 4 bases, and 18 bases separated the two germline ends.

This clonotype appeared a few times. This rearrangement joins TRBV11-2 to TRBJ2-2, with D hard to call. V lost 2 bases, J lost 3 bases, and 16 bases lay in between. The CDR3 extends over 17 amino acids. From germline, CDR1 is SGHAT and CDR2 FQNNGV. The CDR3 nucleotides read TGTGCCAGCAGCTTACCCTCGCTCGGAATGTACACCGGGGAGCTGTTTTTT. Its protein is CASSLPSLGMYTGELFF.

The chain recombines TRBV11-2 with TRBJ2-7, with D possibly matching TRBD1 (6 bases). Germline CDR1 reads SGHAT; CDR2 reads FQNNGV. The CDR3 runs to 14 residues. V was trimmed by 6 bases and J by 5 bases, leaving 17 bases between them. The CDR3 DNA is TGTGCCAGCAGGCTTCAATCGGACAGCCACGAGCAGTACTTC. It yields the protein CASRLQSDSHEQYF.

Only a few counts were recorded for this clonotype. This sequence joins TRBV20-1 and TRBJ2-7; D is possibly TRBD2 (6 bases). V lost 6 bases and J 5 bases, leaving 23 bases between the germline ends. The CDR3 has 15 residues. Germline V gene lookup returns CDR1 DFQATT and CDR2 SNEGSKA (reference sequence). The CDR3 region has the DNA TGCAGTGCCATGTGGCCGCGCGGGAAGGGTAACGAGCAGTACTTC. As protein: CSAMWPRGKGNEQYF.

This clonotype showed up just a few times. The chain is built from TRBV6-1 and TRBJ1-1; D might be TRBD1 (6 bases). The CDR3 runs to 15 residues. Trimming removed 6 bases from V and 0 bases from J, with 14 bases in between. Looked up from germline, CDR1 is MNHNS and CDR2 is SASEGT. CDR3 loop: CASSKGGQMNTEAFF. DNA of the CDR3: TGTGCCAGCAGCAAAGGGGGTCAGATGAACACTGAAGCTTTCTTT.

To note about this clonotype: Because the CDR3 is missing its conserved closing phenylalanine or tryptophan, this is likely a read error. This sequence joins TRBV18 and TRBJ1-6; tentative D call: TRBD1 (5 bases). There are 15 residues in the CDR3. The V end lost 5 bases, the J end lost 8 bases, and 16 bases lay between the germline ends. CDR1 and CDR2 (germline): KGHSH, LQKENI. CDR3 amino acids: CASSFGQIGDSPLHS. As DNA, the CDR3 is TGTGCCAGCTCATTTGGACAAATAGGGGATTCACCCCTCCACTCT.

A few counts support this clonotype. The genes are TRBV29-1 and TRBJ2-5; D is unresolved. Germline CDR1 and CDR2: SQVTM and ANQGSEA. Trimming shortened V by 7 bases and J by 1 base, and 16 bases separated the two germline ends. CDR3 length: 14 amino acids. The CDR3 DNA is TGCAGCGCCCTGCGGCGCGGCAGCCAAGAGACCCAGTACTTC. Translation: CSALRRGSQETQYF.

This clonotype has only a few counts. The V and J genes are TRBV6-2 or TRBV6-3 and TRBJ2-7; D remains ambiguous. CDR3 size: 14 residues. Trimming pared 2 bases from V and 2 bases from J, leaving 10 bases between. Germline V gene sequence: CDR1 MNHEY, CDR2 SVGEGT. In nucleotides, the CDR3 is TGTGCCAGCAGTTACGCGAACTTTGCCTACGAGCAGTACTTC. It encodes CASSYANFAYEQYF.